The 29 T cell receptor beta chains listed next were all sequenced from one sample in a study of cytomegalovirus exposure and HLA in healthy donors (dated by TCRdb to between 2016 and 2019). Receptor amplification or capture employed the immunoSEQ multiplex PCR assay. The table was pulled from immuneACCESS by TCRdb, which kept in-frame rearrangements only. Such tables lose some clones; where checked, under half of the loss comes from unresolved V genes, and the rest has no known cause. For this sample the table gives around 50,000 clones, of which just over 90% were detected only once. The ten largest clonotypes hold approximately 5.5% of the sample. Sequences were obtained from PBMCs. These receptors were collected from a young woman in good health and CMV-seronegative.

The rearrangement uses TRBV15 and TRBJ1-1, with D perhaps matching TRBD1 (6 bases). There are 13 residues in the CDR3. V gave up 5 bases and J gave up 5 bases, with 12 bases separating them. The germline V gene encodes CDR1 LNHNV and CDR2 YYDKDF (reference sequence). CDR3 sequence: CATSVDRLTEAFF. As DNA, the CDR3 is TGTGCCACCAGCGTCGACAGGCTGACTGAAGCTTTCTTT.

This sequence joins TRBV27 and TRBJ2-1; 8 bases are shared with TRBD1. The V gene end was trimmed by 4 bases and the J gene end by 5 bases; junction bases not matched to a gene: 7. The CDR3 spans 15 residues. CDR1 is MNHEY, CDR2 SMNVEV, per germline (reference sequence). CDR3 amino acids: CASSYDRGLNNEQFF. The CDR3 nucleotides are TGTGCCAGCAGTTATGACAGGGGTTTAAACAATGAGCAGTTCTTC.

The V call is TRBV7-2, the J call TRBJ2-7, with a possible D match to TRBD2 (6 bases). This CDR3 region has 14 residues. CDR1 SGHTA and CDR2 FQGNSA come from the germline V gene. The germline V and J ends were trimmed by 0 bases and 6 bases, with 12 bases remaining between them. The CDR3 is CASSLAGGSGEQYF. The CDR3, as DNA: TGTGCCAGCAGCTTAGCAGGAGGGTCCGGCGAGCAGTACTTC. The entire variable domain, with the rest obtained from reference TRBV7-2 and TRBJ2-7, is as follows: GAGVSQSPSNKVTEKGKDVELRCDPISGHTALYWYRQSLGQGLEFLIYFQGNSAPDKSGLPSDRFSAERTGGSVSTLTIQRTQQEDSAVYLCASSLAGGSGEQYFGPGTRLTVT.

V and J are TRBV9 and TRBJ2-2; 10 bases agree with TRBD2. The V gene end was trimmed by 2 bases and the J gene end by 6 bases; junction bases not matched to a gene: 4. The CDR3 consists of 15 residues. Looked up from germline, CDR1 is SGDLS and CDR2 is YYNGEE. CDR3 sequence: CASSVSLAGAGELFF. CDR3 in DNA: TGTGCCAGCAGCGTCAGCCTAGCGGGAGCCGGGGAGCTGTTTTTT.

This clone was recorded only once. The chain links TRBV13 to TRBJ1-2; D possibly corresponds to TRBD1 (6 bases). The CDR3 runs to 16 residues. Looked up from germline, CDR1 is PRHDT and CDR2 is FYEKMQ (reference sequence). Trimming left V 4 bases short and J 3 bases short, with 18 bases between. DNA of the CDR3: TGTGCCAGCAGCTCCAGATCGCGGACAGTTGACTATGGCTACACCTTC. This codes for CASSSRSRTVDYGYTF.

The rearrangement joins TRBV6-5 to TRBJ1-5, with D possibly TRBD1 on 5 matching bases. The CDR3 totals 15 residues. The germline V and J ends were trimmed by 6 bases and 3 bases, with 15 bases remaining between them. The germline gives CDR1 MNHEY, CDR2 SVGAGI. The CDR3, as DNA: TGTGCCAGCAGGGCCTTGGGGCGGCCCAATCAGCCCCAGCATTTT. It translates to CASRALGRPNQPQHF.

This clone was recorded only once. The chain couples TRBV2 to TRBJ1-1, with 9 bases that match TRBD1. CDR1 and CDR2 from the germline V gene are SNHLY and FYNNEI. The CDR3 runs 21 residues. V lost 6 bases to trimming and J lost 0 bases; unmatched junction nucleotides: 23. The CDR3 nucleotides read TGTGCCAGCAGATACAGGGGGCTACTCCCCTCAGATTCGAATATGAACACTGAAGCTTTCTTT. Amino acid sequence: CASRYRGLLPSDSNMNTEAFF. The full variable domain, in which reference TRBV2 and TRBJ1-1 provide the parts outside the CDR3, is EPEVTQTPSHQVTQMGQEVILRCVPISNHLYFYWYRQILGQKVEFLVSFYNNEISEKSEIFDDQFSVERPDGSNFTLKIRSTKLEDSAMYFCASRYRGLLPSDSNMNTEAFFGQGTRLTVV.

V is TRBV7-7 and J is TRBJ1-3, with D tentatively TRBD1 (5 bases). The CDR3 has 15 residues. Germline loops: CDR1 SSHAT, CDR2 FNYEAQ (reference sequence). Trimming cost V 5 bases and J 3 bases, with 14 bases left between them. The CDR3: CASSPTTGVGNTIYF. CDR3 DNA sequence: TGTGCCAGCAGCCCGACGACGGGGGTTGGAAACACCATATATTTT.

The rearrangement joins TRBV5-4 to TRBJ2-1; a weak D match, TRBD1 (5 bases). The CDR3 is made up of 15 amino acids. Germline CDR1 SGHNT, CDR2 YYREEE (reference sequence). V lost 2 bases to trimming and J lost 4 bases, with 13 bases between them. CDR3 coding DNA: TGTGCCAGCAGCTTAGGGGTGGCAGATTACAATGAGCAGTTCTTC. Encoded protein: CASSLGVADYNEQFF.

This sequence joins TRBV5-1 and TRBJ1-2, with 7 bases that match TRBD1. The CDR3 extends over 13 amino acids. Unmatched junction bases numbered 3, after V lost 3 bases and J lost 4 bases. The germline CDR1 and CDR2 sequences are SGHRS and YFSETQ. For the CDR3, the DNA is TGCGCCAGCAGCTCGGGACAGTTCTATGGCTACACCTTC. This translates into CASSSGQFYGYTF. Full variable domain (outside the CDR3, taken from reference TRBV5-1 and TRBJ1-2): KAGVTQTPRYLIKTRGQQVTLSCSPISGHRSVSWYQQTPGQGLQFLFEYFSETQRNKGNFPGRFSGRQFSNSRSEMNVSTLELGDSALYLCASSSGQFYGYTFGSGTRLTVV.

The chain uses TRBV19 and TRBJ2-4; the match to TRBD1 covers 7 bases. Germline V gene lookup returns CDR1 LNHDA and CDR2 SQIVND (reference sequence). The CDR3 contains 14 residues. J was trimmed by 7 bases and V by 6 bases; bases with no gene match: 9. DNA for the CDR3: TGTGCCAGTAGCAAGGCCCCACAGGGGAACATTCAGTACTTC. Translating gives CASSKAPQGNIQYF.

This clone was seen once. The V gene is TRBV7-2, the J gene TRBJ1-2; 9 bases fit TRBD1. Trimming removed 5 bases from V and 4 bases from J; junction bases left unmatched: 8. This CDR3 spans 15 amino acids. Looked up from germline, CDR1 is SGHTA and CDR2 is FQGNSA. As DNA, the CDR3 is TGTGCCAGCAGCCACGGGGACAGGGTGCGCTATGGCTACACCTTC. Translating gives CASSHGDRVRYGYTF. Drawing the rest from reference TRBV7-2 and TRBJ1-2, the complete variable domain is GAGVSQSPSNKVTEKGKDVELRCDPISGHTALYWYRQSLGQGLEFLIYFQGNSAPDKSGLPSDRFSAERTGGSVSTLTIQRTQQEDSAVYLCASSHGDRVRYGYTFGSGTRLTVV.

V and J are TRBV11-2 and TRBJ2-5; D call uncertain. From germline, CDR1 is SGHAT and CDR2 FQNNGV. This CDR3 spans 11 amino acids. V dropped 3 bases and J dropped 5 bases, with 4 bases sitting between them. The CDR3 sequence: CASSFAETQYF. The CDR3 region has the DNA TGTGCCAGCAGCTTCGCGGAGACCCAGTACTTC.

The chain joins TRBV6-4 to TRBJ2-1, with D maybe TRBD1 (5 bases). V dropped 6 bases and J dropped 0 bases, with 12 bases sitting between them. The CDR3 consists of 15 residues. Germline V gene data show CDR1 as MRHNA and CDR2 as SNTAGT. The CDR3 loop is CASSTGQVSYNEQFF. The CDR3 DNA reads TGTGCCAGCAGCACAGGACAAGTCTCCTACAATGAGCAGTTCTTC.

The chain joins TRBV2 to TRBJ2-7, with 7 bases that match TRBD2. The CDR3 is made up of 14 amino acids. The J segment lost 0 bases and the V segment lost 5 bases, leaving 4 bases of the junction unmatched. The V gene's germline CDR1 is SNHLY and CDR2 FYNNEI. The CDR3 nucleotides read TGTGCCAGCAGTTCGGGGGGAAGCTCCTACGAGCAGTACTTC. Protein product: CASSSGGSSYEQYF.

The chain links TRBV25-1 to TRBJ1-2; D gene ambiguous. Trimming removed 5 bases from V and 4 bases from J, with 8 bases in between. Germline V CDR1 and CDR2: MGHDK, SYGVNS. This CDR3 is 12 amino acids long. The CDR3: CASSSHRYGYTF. The CDR3 region has the DNA TGTGCCAGCAGTTCACATCGCTATGGCTACACCTTC.

This clone was recorded only once. V usage is TRBV4-1 and J usage is TRBJ1-2; D is unclear. Germline lookup yields CDR1 MGHRA and CDR2 YSYEKL. V was clipped by 1 base and J by 7 bases, with 7 bases between them. The CDR3 spans 12 residues. CDR3 sequence: CASSQALGGYTF. The CDR3 DNA reads TGCGCCAGCAGCCAAGCCCTAGGTGGCTACACCTTC.

The V gene is TRBV2, the J gene TRBJ2-7; tentative D call: TRBD2 (6 bases). V lost 1 base to trimming and J lost 1 base, with 11 bases between them. The CDR3 contains 15 residues. The germline V gene encodes CDR1 SNHLY and CDR2 FYNNEI. The CDR3 spells CASSEVRGLSYEQYF. CDR3 DNA sequence: TGTGCCAGCAGTGAAGTTCGGGGGTTATCCTACGAGCAGTACTTC.

This clone was seen once. V and J are TRBV10-3 and TRBJ2-7, with D possibly matching TRBD1 (5 bases). The germline V and J ends were trimmed by 1 base and 0 bases, with 13 bases remaining between them. The germline V gene has CDR1 ENHRY and CDR2 SYGVKD. The CDR3 length is 16 residues. The CDR3 nucleotides read TGTGCCATCAGTGAGTTGCAGGGCGTCAGCTCCTACGAGCAGTACTTC. The encoded protein is CAISELQGVSSYEQYF.

V is TRBV7-2 and J is TRBJ2-1; D might be TRBD1 (6 bases). This CDR3 has 16 amino acids. Trimming took 5 bases from V and 2 from J, leaving 16 bases between them. Germline V gives CDR1 SGHTA, CDR2 FQGNSA. The CDR3 here is CASSPLLGAPYNEQFF. DNA for the CDR3: TGTGCCAGCAGCCCCCTTTTGGGGGCCCCCTACAATGAGCAGTTCTTC.

This chain joins TRBV27 and TRBJ2-2; 8 bases are shared with TRBD2. The V and J ends lost 5 bases and 6 bases, in that order; junction bases with no gene match: 8. There are 15 residues in the CDR3. Germline CDR1 reads MNHEY; CDR2 reads SMNVEV (reference sequence). Written as DNA, the CDR3 is TGTGCCAGCAGTAGACTGACGGGAGGGCCCGGGGAGCTGTTTTTT. Translating it yields CASSRLTGGPGELFF.

J is TRBJ2-1 and V is TRBV12-5; 10 positions agree with TRBD2. Germline trimming cut 0 bases from V and 3 bases from J; bases unmatched to any gene: 2. Germline CDR1 LGHNT, CDR2 FRNRAP. The CDR3 extends over 16 amino acids. The CDR3 region has the DNA TGTGCTAGTGGTTTGGTAGCGGGAGGGCTCTACAATGAGCAGTTCTTC. Protein sequence: CASGLVAGGLYNEQFF.

The chain uses TRBV6-1 and TRBJ2-4; possible D gene TRBD1, 6 bases. Germline V gene sequence: CDR1 MNHNS, CDR2 SASEGT. The V end was cut by 2 bases, the J end by 9 bases, with 14 bases between. The CDR3 sequence is 14 residues long. CDR3 bases: TGTGCCAGCAGTGAACGGTGGGACAATGGCATTCAGTACTTC. Encoded protein: CASSERWDNGIQYF.

Only one count was recorded for this clone. The rearrangement uses TRBV7-9 and TRBJ2-5; D is possibly TRBD2 (6 bases). Germline V lookup: CDR1 SEHNR, CDR2 FQNEAQ (reference sequence). V gave up 8 bases and J gave up 0 bases, with 10 bases separating them. CDR3 length: 13 amino acids. CDR3 nucleotides: TGTGCCAGCGGGGACTCGTACCAAGAGACCCAGTACTTC. Translated: CASGDSYQETQYF. The full variable domain, completed using reference TRBV7-9 and TRBJ2-5, is DTGVSQNPRHKITKRGQNVTFRCDPISEHNRLYWYRQTLGQGPEFLTYFQNEAQLEKSRLLSDRFSAERPKGSFSTLEIQRTEQGDSAMYLCASGDSYQETQYFGPGTRLLVL.

In DNA, the CDR3 is TGTGCCAGCAGCCGCGCGTGGGGGCGGGACACTGAAGCTTTCTTT. This translates into CASSRAWGRDTEAFF. The chain uses TRBV7-2 and TRBJ1-1, with D possibly TRBD1 on 6 matching bases. CDR1 and CDR2 (germline): SGHTA, FQGNSA. This CDR3 is built from 15 residues. The V end lost 5 bases, the J end lost 3 bases, and 16 bases lay between the germline ends.

V and J are TRBV27 and TRBJ1-2; D remains unclear. Germline V CDR1 and CDR2: MNHEY, SMNVEV (reference sequence). V lost 5 bases, J lost 2 bases, and 6 bases lay in between. The CDR3 runs 12 residues. The CDR3 reads CASSTRNYGYTF. For the CDR3, the DNA is TGTGCCAGCAGTACTCGGAACTATGGCTACACCTTC.

The chain employs TRBV5-8 and TRBJ2-1, with a possible D match to TRBD1 (6 bases). Germline V gives CDR1 SGHTS, CDR2 YDEGEE. The V end lost 3 bases, the J end lost 6 bases, and 22 bases lay between the germline ends. The length of the CDR3 is 17 residues. This CDR3 is CASSSPLAGAKGNEQFF. In nucleotides, the CDR3 is TGTGCCAGCAGCTCGCCGCTGGCAGGGGCCAAGGGCAATGAGCAGTTCTTC.

The chain employs TRBV27 and TRBJ1-1; a weak D match, TRBD1 (6 bases). The CDR3 extends over 15 amino acids. Germline V lookup: CDR1 MNHEY, CDR2 SMNVEV (reference sequence). Trimming took 4 bases from V and 5 from J, leaving 17 bases between them. The CDR3 nucleotides read TGTGCCAGCAGTTCACGACCGAGGGGGGGGACTGAAGCTTTCTTT. Residues: CASSSRPRGGTEAFF.

The chain uses TRBV9 and TRBJ2-7, with a tentative D call TRBD1 (5 bases). CDR3 length: 14 amino acids. The germline V gene has CDR1 SGDLS and CDR2 YYNGEE. Trimming left V 4 bases short and J 6 bases short, with 17 bases between. The CDR3 here is CASSSGSQGGEQYF. The CDR3, as DNA: TGTGCCAGCAGCTCTGGATCGCAGGGTGGCGAGCAGTACTTC.